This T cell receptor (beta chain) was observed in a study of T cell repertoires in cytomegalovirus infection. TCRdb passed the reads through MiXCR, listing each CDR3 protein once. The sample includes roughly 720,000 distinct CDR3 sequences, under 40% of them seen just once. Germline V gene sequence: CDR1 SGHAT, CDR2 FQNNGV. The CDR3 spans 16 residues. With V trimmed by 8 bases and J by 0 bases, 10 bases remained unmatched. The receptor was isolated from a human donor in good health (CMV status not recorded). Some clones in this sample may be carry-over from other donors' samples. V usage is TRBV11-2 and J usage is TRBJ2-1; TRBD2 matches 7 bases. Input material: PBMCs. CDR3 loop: CASHRGTGGSYNEQFF. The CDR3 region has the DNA TGTGCCAGCCACCGAGGGACGGGAGGCTCCTACAATGAGCAGTTCTTC.